What follows are 30 T cell receptor beta chains derived from one specimen sequenced in a study of blood T cells in healthy people across ages. Using a J-beta primer mix together with a sample-barcoded 5' primer, a second PCR was run for roughly 6 to 11 cycles. TCRdb re-called the 5' RACE reads through MiXCR, storing one row per CDR3 protein. The sample has 710,000 or so distinct CDR3 sequences; 32% are singletons. Material for sequencing was blood. All receptors come from a woman of 80 years or more in good health.

Remarks on this clonotype: This may stem from a read error, because a much larger clone lies one nucleotide away. The chain uses TRBV12-3 or TRBV12-4 and TRBJ2-1; the match to TRBD2 covers 8 bases. The CDR3 has 17 residues. The CDR3 sequence: CAGSPREAGATSNEQFF. The CDR3 bases are TGTGCCGGCAGTCCCCGCGAAGCGGGGGCTACCAGCAATGAGCAGTTCTTC.

The chain uses TRBV10-3 and TRBJ1-1; TRBD1 is a possible D gene (5 bases). V gave up 2 bases and J gave up 3 bases, with 10 bases separating them. The length of the CDR3 is 14 residues. Germline V gene sequence: CDR1 ENHRY, CDR2 SYGVKD. CDR3 bases: TGTGCCATCAGTGAGGGGGGGTGGGACACTGAAGCTTTCTTT. Protein sequence: CAISEGGWDTEAFF.

The chain carries TRBV28 and TRBJ2-5, with a weak D call TRBD2 (6 bases). Germline V gene lookup returns CDR1 MDHEN and CDR2 SYDVKM. The CDR3 spans 12 residues. Trimming left V 8 bases short and J 11 bases short, with 18 bases between. DNA for the CDR3: TGTGCCAGCTTGGCGGGATCGAGGGAGCAGTACTTC. As protein: CASLAGSREQYF.

This clonotype was observed many times. The chain recombines TRBV12-3 or TRBV12-4 with TRBJ2-7; a weak D match, TRBD2 (5 bases). Deletions cut 2 bases from V and 5 bases from J, with 10 bases between. This CDR3 region has 13 residues. The CDR3 region has the DNA TGTGCCAGCAGTTTAATCGGGGTAAACGAGCAGTACTTC. It codes for CASSLIGVNEQYF.

This clonotype appeared many times. The rearrangement uses TRBV6-5 and TRBJ1-2; D is unresolved. V was shortened by 5 bases and J by 8 bases, with 24 bases between the two germline ends. The CDR3 loop spans 16 amino acids. The germline V gene encodes CDR1 MNHEY and CDR2 SVGAGI. CDR3 sequence reads: CASSPLDNSLLGGYTF. Here the CDR3 DNA reads TGTGCCAGCAGTCCTCTTGACAATTCCCTGCTTGGGGGCTACACCTTC.

In this sample, this clonotype turned up a few times. V is TRBV7-2 and J is TRBJ1-5, with D possibly matching TRBD1 (6 bases). Germline CDR1 and CDR2: SGHTA and FQGNSA. The germline V and J ends were trimmed by 3 bases and 2 bases, with 11 bases remaining between them. The CDR3 is made up of 15 amino acids. CDR3 loop: CASSLGDMRNQPQHF. CDR3 in DNA: TGTGCCAGCAGCTTGGGGGACATGCGCAATCAGCCCCAGCATTTT.

The chain joins TRBV20-1 to TRBJ1-5; D uncertain. V was clipped by 0 bases and J by 6 bases, with 6 bases between them. This CDR3 contains 12 residues. Germline V gives CDR1 DFQATT, CDR2 SNEGSKA (reference sequence). CDR3 in DNA: TGCAGTGCTAGAGAGGGTAGTCAGCCCCAGCATTTT. Its protein product is CSAREGSQPQHF.

In regard to this clonotype: A much larger clone is a single base away; this may be a read error. The chain uses TRBV6-1 and TRBJ2-7; D might be TRBD2 (6 bases). The CDR3 runs 13 residues. Germline V CDR1 and CDR2: MNHNS, SASEGT. Here the CDR3 reads CVSSPAGKYEQYF. The CDR3 region has the DNA TGTGTCAGCAGCCCGGCGGGAAAATACGAGCAGTACTTC.

Worth noting for this clonotype: Being one base from a much bigger clone, this may be a read error. The chain couples TRBV4-1 to TRBJ2-3; D unclear. CDR1 is MGHRA, CDR2 YSYEKL, per germline. This CDR3 is 15 amino acids long. The V gene lost 1 base and the J gene lost 2 bases, with 10 bases spanning the gap. This CDR3 is CASSQVRTSTDTQYF. As DNA, the CDR3 is TGCGCCAGCAGCCAAGTCCGGACCTCCACAGATACGCAGTATTTT.

Ten or more counts support this clonotype. This chain links TRBV7-2 with TRBJ1-2; D is uncertain. There are 15 residues in the CDR3. V was trimmed by 2 bases and J by 4 bases, leaving 14 bases between them. The germline CDR1 and CDR2 sequences are SGHTA and FQGNSA. The DNA for the CDR3 is TGTGCCAGCAGCTTATCCCGGGTATATAGCTATGGCTACACCTTC. It codes for CASSLSRVYSYGYTF.

At least ten counts were recorded for this clonotype. This chain connects TRBV9 to TRBJ1-2, with D unclear. V lost 0 bases and J lost 0, with 6 bases in between. Germline-derived CDR1 and CDR2 are SGDLS and YYNGEE. This CDR3 region has 14 residues. The chain's CDR3 is CASSVDPTNYGYTF. In DNA, the CDR3 is TGTGCCAGCAGCGTAGATCCGACTAACTATGGCTACACCTTC.

This clonotype showed up many times. The J gene is TRBJ2-6, the V gene TRBV6-2 or TRBV6-3, with D perhaps assigned TRBD1 or TRBD2 (6 bases each). The CDR3 has 17 residues. Germline-derived CDR1 and CDR2 are MNHEY and SVGEGT. The V end was cut by 4 bases, the J end by 0 bases, with 13 bases between. The CDR3 loop reads CASSLGGLISGANVLTF. The CDR3 DNA is TGTGCCAGCAGTTTAGGGGGACTGATCTCTGGGGCCAACGTCCTGACTTTC.

The rearrangement links TRBV29-1 to TRBJ2-5; D unresolved. CDR1 is SQVTM, CDR2 ANQGSEA, per germline. The CDR3 runs to 12 residues. Trimming removed 3 bases from V and 0 bases from J, with 5 bases in between. Here the CDR3 DNA reads TGCAGCGTTGAGGAAAACCAAGAGACCCAGTACTTC. Translation gives CSVEENQETQYF.

The V and J genes are TRBV12-3 or TRBV12-4 and TRBJ1-1; D remains ambiguous. V lost 4 bases to trimming and J lost 11 bases, with 11 bases between them. The CDR3 runs 11 residues. CDR3 region: CASSSVSFAFF. CDR3 coding DNA: TGTGCCAGCAGTTCGGTGAGCTTTGCTTTCTTT.

The genes are TRBV19 and TRBJ1-1; the match to TRBD1 covers 7 bases. Losses at the gene ends were 5 bases for V and 11 bases for J; bases not matched to a gene: 11. This CDR3 comprises 13 residues. Looked up from germline, CDR1 is LNHDA and CDR2 is SQIVND (reference sequence). The CDR3 nucleotides read TGTGCCAGTAGTTACCCCGGACAGGAATGGGCTTTCTTT. As protein: CASSYPGQEWAFF.

This clonotype was seen only a few times. The rearrangement links TRBV7-2 to TRBJ1-2; D may be TRBD1 (6 bases). The length of the CDR3 is 13 residues. The V end was cut by 4 bases, the J end by 8 bases, with 14 bases between. Germline V lookup: CDR1 SGHTA, CDR2 FQGNSA. This CDR3 reads CASSSSGGFGYTF. In DNA form, the CDR3 reads TGTGCCAGCAGCTCAAGTGGGGGCTTCGGCTACACCTTC.

On this clonotype: A much larger clone is a single base away; this may be a read error. This sequence joins TRBV20-1 and TRBJ2-1; TRBD2 aligns across 8 bases. The J call is doubtful: the DNA matches TRBJ2-7 better. The V gene's germline CDR1 is DFQATT and CDR2 SNEGSKA (reference sequence). The CDR3 extends over 15 amino acids. DNA for the CDR3: TGCAGTGCTCATCCGGGACTAGGCTCCTACAATGAGCAGTACTTC. The encoded protein is CSAHPGLGSYNEQYF.

This clonotype was detected a few times. A much more abundant neighbour one base away suggests this may be a read error. The chain uses TRBV5-1 and TRBJ2-6; D uncertain. The CDR3 loop spans 13 amino acids. Germline V gives CDR1 SGHRS, CDR2 YFSETQ. CDR3: CTSSATGANVLTF. The CDR3, as DNA: TGCACCAGCAGCGCGACAGGGGCCAACGTCCTGACTTTC. The full variable domain, completed using reference TRBV5-1 and TRBJ2-6, is KAGVTQTPRYLIKTRGQQVTLSCSPISGHRSVSWYQQTPGQGLQFLFEYFSETQRNKGNFPGRFSGRQFSNSRSEMNVSTLELGDSALYLCTSSATGANVLTFGAGSRLTVL.

At least ten counts were recorded for this clonotype. As DNA, the CDR3 is TGTGCCAGTAGTATAGCCGCCGGGACAGGTTTCCACGAGCAGTACTTC. Amino acid sequence: CASSIAAGTGFHEQYF. The genes are TRBV19 and TRBJ2-7; 8 nucleotides align to TRBD1. Trimming cost V 1 base and J 5 bases; bases outside gene matches: 10. Germline-derived CDR1 and CDR2 are LNHDA and SQIVND (reference sequence). The CDR3 consists of 16 residues.

The chain has TRBV3-1 and TRBJ2-3, with D possibly called TRBD1 or TRBD2 (6 bases each). The CDR3 covers 15 residues. The germline gives CDR1 LGHDT, CDR2 YNNKEL (reference sequence). Trimming took off 1 base at V and 1 base at J, with 9 bases between the two ends. In nucleotides, the CDR3 is TGTGCCAGCAGCCAAGCGGGGGCCCGCACAGATACGCAGTATTTT. Translated, it gives CASSQAGARTDTQYF.

This chain uses TRBV4-1 with TRBJ2-7; the D gene could be TRBD1 or TRBD2 (5 bases each). Germline CDR1 and CDR2: MGHRA and YSYEKL. The CDR3 has 17 residues. V lost 0 bases, J lost 2 bases, and 17 bases lay in between. The CDR3 DNA follows: TGCGCCAGCAGCCAAGAATTCGGGTGGGACCTCGCCTACGAGCAGTACTTC. Protein: CASSQEFGWDLAYEQYF.

The table lists this clonotype with many counts. V gene TRBV29-1 combines with J gene TRBJ2-1, with 10 bases identical to TRBD2. CDR1 SQVTM and CDR2 ANQGSEA come from the germline V gene. Trimming cost V 3 bases and J 4 bases; bases outside gene matches: 3. The CDR3 totals 14 residues. CDR3 in amino acids: CSVDTSGMYNEQFF. The DNA for the CDR3 is TGCAGCGTTGATACTAGCGGGATGTACAATGAGCAGTTCTTC.

This clonotype came up many times. J is TRBJ2-5 and V is TRBV19; D possibly corresponds to TRBD2 (7 bases). Germline V CDR1 and CDR2: LNHDA, SQIVND (reference sequence). Trimming left V 6 bases short and J 4 bases short, with 18 bases between. CDR3 length: 15 residues. The CDR3 loop is CASSAPLAGAETQYF. The CDR3 bases are TGTGCCAGTAGCGCCCCGTTGGCGGGGGCAGAGACCCAGTACTTC.

This clonotype was counted ten times or more. The chain recombines TRBV7-2 with TRBJ1-5, with a tentative D call TRBD1 (5 bases). The CDR3 covers 15 residues. Germline assignment: CDR1 SGHTA and CDR2 FQGNSA. With 4 bases removed from V and 3 bases from J, the gap between germline ends came to 13 bases. The CDR3 protein is CASSSFTGSNQPQHF. The CDR3 DNA sequence: TGTGCCAGCAGCTCTTTTACAGGCTCCAATCAGCCCCAGCATTTT.

Ten or more counts support this clonotype. The CDR3 spells CSVRQGPDTQYF. Written as DNA, the CDR3 is TGCAGCGTTAGACAGGGTCCCGATACGCAGTATTTT. V usage is TRBV29-1 and J usage is TRBJ2-3; 7 bases line up with TRBD1. Germline CDR1 and CDR2: SQVTM and ANQGSEA. V was pared by 5 bases and J by 6 bases, with 5 bases of the junction left unmatched. This CDR3 comprises 12 residues.

V and J are TRBV4-1 and TRBJ1-2; D unclear. This CDR3 region has 14 residues. Per germline, CDR1 MGHRA and CDR2 YSYEKL. V was clipped by 1 base and J by 8 bases, with 14 bases between them. In DNA, the CDR3 is TGCGCCAGCAGCCAAGTCGGCAGGCGACACGGCTACACCTTC. Translated: CASSQVGRRHGYTF.

This clonotype was seen only once. J is TRBJ2-2 and V is TRBV19; D unresolved. The ends were cut back, 1 base at V and 4 bases at J, with 4 bases in the middle. This CDR3 contains 13 residues. In germline, CDR1 is LNHDA, CDR2 SQIVND (reference sequence). The CDR3 spells CASSIGVTGELFF. CDR3 DNA sequence: TGTGCCAGTAGTATAGGGGTCACCGGGGAGCTGTTTTTT.

This clonotype turned up a few times. The chain's CDR3 is CASSKGRGRYNEQYF. Written as DNA, the CDR3 is TGTGCCAGCAGTAAAGGTCGGGGGCGGTACAATGAGCAGTACTTC. The rearrangement joins TRBV6-2 or TRBV6-3 to TRBJ2-5; TRBD1 or TRBD2 may be the D gene (6 bases each). Trimming took off 5 bases at V and 11 bases at J, with 24 bases between the two ends. There are 15 residues in the CDR3. CDR1 MNHEY and CDR2 SVGEGT come from the germline V gene.

In this sample, this clonotype turned up many times. The CDR3 bases are TGTGCCAGCAGTTTTGAGGAGCCGGAGCAGTTCTTC. It codes for CASSFEEPEQFF. The chain employs TRBV12-3 or TRBV12-4 and TRBJ2-1; D gene unclear. The CDR3 totals 12 residues. The V gene lost 3 bases and the J gene lost 10 bases, with 10 bases spanning the gap.

The V call is TRBV29-1, the J call TRBJ1-2; D uncertain. From germline, CDR1 is SQVTM and CDR2 ANQGSEA. V was pared by 2 bases and J by 6 bases, with 10 bases between. This CDR3 has 12 amino acids. The CDR3 protein is CSVEFGPDGYTF. The CDR3 DNA is TGCAGCGTTGAATTTGGGCCCGATGGCTACACCTTC. Full variable domain (missing parts from reference TRBV29-1 and TRBJ1-2): SAVISQKPSRDICQRGTSLTIQCQVDSQVTMMFWYRQQPGQSLTLIATANQGSEATYESGFVIDKFPISRPNLTFSTLTVSNMSPEDSSIYLCSVEFGPDGYTFGSGTRLTVV.